This T cell receptor beta chain is drawn from a study of T cells after yellow fever vaccination. Trimming took off 5 bases at V and 5 bases at J, with 16 bases between the two ends. The length of the CDR3 is 14 residues. Germline assignment: CDR1 SGHTA and CDR2 FQGNSA. Overall study results and limits: There was a possibility that FACS-sorted repertoires contained abundant clonotypes contaminating from the bulk population. Although most clonotypes did not, a small share appeared in both CD4 and CD8 compartments. Most primary-vaccination clones recurred post-booster (approximately 96% CD4, 85% to 90% CD8). Though it reached lower strength, the secondary response hit its peak faster, day 5 versus 15.

TCRdb reprocessed the 5' RACE reads via MiXCR and lists one record per CDR3 protein. The sample lists around 310,000 distinct CDR3 sequences; approximately 3.9% were seen once. There are many counts of this clonotype. What it recognizes is unknown. The receptor comes from a man between 18 and 29 years old who received the YFV17D yellow fever vaccine. This material consisted of PBMCs, taken on the day of the yellow fever booster vaccination. The rearrangement joins TRBV7-2 to TRBJ2-7; a possible D gene is TRBD2 (6 bases). CDR3 sequence reads: CASSLPSGANEQYF. The CDR3 nucleotides are TGTGCCAGCAGCCTCCCCTCGGGAGCCAACGAGCAGTACTTC.